This T cell receptor beta chain comes out of a study of cytomegalovirus exposure and HLA in healthy donors. In the PCR, 60 Vbeta and 13 Jbeta primers were used. The table came from immunoSEQ multiplex PCR; TCRdb's copy has only in-frame clones and leaves some out. The data hold fewer than 150,000 clones, with roughly 80% observed a single time. The CDR3 length is 14 residues. CDR1 and CDR2 from the germline V gene are MNHNS and SASEGT. V dropped 6 bases and J dropped 8; count of bases not matched to a gene: 8. Material: PBMCs. The sequence came from a woman aged 45-60 years in good health and CMV-seronegative. The gene calls are TRBV6-1 and TRBJ2-1; 9 bases line up with TRBD2. The CDR3 coding sequence is TGTGCCAGCAGAACTAGCGGGCGGAGACATGAGCAGTTCTTC. Amino acid sequence: CASRTSGRRHEQFF.